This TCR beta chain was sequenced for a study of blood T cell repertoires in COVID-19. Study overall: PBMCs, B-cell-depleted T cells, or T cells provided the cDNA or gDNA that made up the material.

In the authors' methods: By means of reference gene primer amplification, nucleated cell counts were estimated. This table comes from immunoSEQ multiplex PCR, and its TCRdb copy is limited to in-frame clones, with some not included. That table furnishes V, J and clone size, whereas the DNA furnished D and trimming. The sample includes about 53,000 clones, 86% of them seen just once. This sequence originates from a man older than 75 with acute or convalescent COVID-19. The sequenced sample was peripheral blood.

The CDR3 protein is CASSLARAGGNEQFF. In nucleotides, the CDR3 is TGTGCCAGCAGCTTAGCTCGGGCAGGGGGCAATGAGCAGTTCTTC. The chain links TRBV7-2 to TRBJ2-1; 7 bases fit TRBD1. Germline V gene data show CDR1 as SGHTA and CDR2 as FQGNSA. V trimming: 0 bases; J trimming: 6 bases; junction bases outside the gene matches: 5. The CDR3 spans 15 residues.